This T cell receptor (beta chain) was sequenced for a study of cytomegalovirus exposure and HLA in healthy donors. Study results and limitations: Rare TCR sequences dominated, though some public TCRs recurred in many donors. The listing of 150 to 200 TCR beta chains classed them as cytomegalovirus-associated.

The V end lost 5 bases, the J end lost 4 bases, and 11 bases lay between the germline ends. The CDR3 extends over 13 amino acids. Germline V gives CDR1 SEHNR, CDR2 FQNEAQ (reference sequence). A remark on this clone: Its antigen remains unidentified. The sample holds other DNA sequences that translate to the same CDR3.

The data were produced by immunoSEQ multiplex PCR, yet TCRdb's version contains in-frame clones alone and is incomplete. The sample consists of approximately 270,000 clones, around 87% of them appearing once. This clonotype was sampled from a woman under 30 in good health and CMV-seronegative. The specimen sequenced was PBMCs. The V call is TRBV7-9, the J call TRBJ1-1; D unresolved. The CDR3 region is CASSPTGGTEAFF. DNA of the CDR3: TGTGCCAGCAGCCCTACCGGTGGCACTGAAGCTTTCTTT. The full variable domain, completed using reference TRBV7-9 and TRBJ1-1, is DTGVSQNPRHKITKRGQNVTFRCDPISEHNRLYWYRQTLGQGPEFLTYFQNEAQLEKSRLLSDRFSAERPKGSFSTLEIQRTEQGDSAMYLCASSPTGGTEAFFGQGTRLTVV.